This is a list of T cell receptor beta chains from one sample in a study of blood T cell repertoires in COVID-19. Produced via immunoSEQ multiplex PCR; TCRdb's table is partial and in-frame only. The table includes around 250,000 clones, around 89% detected once. Specimen: PBMCs or T cells enriched from blood (not recorded which). Receptor source: a man between 50 and 59 years old who had been exposed to COVID-19. Both conserved end residues are part of each CDR3. D genes are given only for firm matches. For some rows the clone size is stated as once, few or many, or as a class when expanded; others skip it.

TRBV5-1,TRBJ1-1,17,.,TRBD1,CASSLVGQGRINTEAFF,TGCGCCAGCAGCTTGGTGGGACAGGGGAGGATAAACACTGAAGCTTTCTTT
TRBV10-1,TRBJ1-5,15,few,.,CASSESKSTNQPQHF,TGCGCCAGCAGTGAGTCGAAGAGTACCAATCAGCCCCAGCATTTT
TRBV13,TRBJ1-4,16,many,.,CASSLRNRAPNEKLFF,TGTGCCAGCAGCTTAAGAAACAGGGCCCCAAATGAAAAACTGTTTTTT
TRBV15,TRBJ2-1,13,once,.,CATRGGSYNEQFF,TGTGCCACCAGGGGGGGTTCCTACAATGAGCAGTTCTTC
TRBV27,TRBJ2-6,19,.,.,CASSSLLTATGSGANVLTF,TGTGCCAGCAGTTCCCTCCTTACGGCCACGGGCTCTGGGGCCAACGTCCTGACTTTC
TRBV2,TRBJ2-1,15,.,.,CASSEDLGGYNEQFF,TGTGCCAGCAGTGAAGATTTGGGGGGCTACAATGAGCAGTTCTTC
TRBV5-1,TRBJ2-1,20,.,TRBD2,CASSFRPWGTSGMRVDEQFF,TGCGCCAGCAGCTTTCGGCCTTGGGGGACTAGCGGTATGAGGGTGGATGAGCAGTTCTTC
TRBV3-1/TRBV3-2,TRBJ1-1,13,.,TRBD1,CASSRTGGTEAFF,TGTGCCAGCAGTCGGACAGGGGGCACTGAAGCTTTCTTT
TRBV5-4,TRBJ1-4,14,.,TRBD1,CASSLQGGNEKLFF,TGTGCCAGCAGCCTACAGGGGGGGAATGAAAAACTGTTTTTT
TRBV4-1,TRBJ1-5,15,.,.,CASSQVDTGNQPQHF,TGCGCCAGCAGCCAGGTTGATACGGGCAATCAGCCCCAGCATTTT
TRBV11-1,TRBJ1-4,15,.,.,CASSSNGGMGEKLFF,TGTGCCAGCAGCTCGAACGGAGGGATGGGTGAAAAACTGTTTTTT
TRBV7-2,TRBJ2-3,13,once,.,CASSWGGTDTQYF,TGTGCCAGCAGCTGGGGGGGCACAGATACGCAGTATTTT
TRBV29-1,TRBJ1-1,8,.,.,CSGLEAFF,TGCAGCGGACTTGAAGCTTTCTTT
TRBV11-3,TRBJ2-1,13,.,.,CASSLDTRREQFF,TGTGCCAGCAGCTTAGATACTCGGCGGGAACAGTTCTTC
TRBV2,TRBJ1-1,15,.,.,CASSYPGHGNTEAFF,TGTGCCAGCAGTTATCCGGGACATGGGAACACTGAAGCTTTCTTT
TRBV28,TRBJ1-4,16,.,.,CASSTNEGGHNEKLFF,TGTGCCAGCAGCACAAACGAGGGAGGACATAATGAAAAACTGTTTTTT
TRBV3-1/TRBV3-2,TRBJ1-5,16,.,.,CASSQDQGMTNQPQHF,TGTGCCAGCAGCCAAGATCAGGGTATGACGAATCAGCCCCAGCATTTT
TRBV15,TRBJ2-3,13,.,TRBD2,CATSRPPGGTQYF,TGTGCCACCAGCAGACCCCCGGGAGGCACGCAGTATTTT
TRBV7-9,TRBJ2-2,17,.,TRBD1,CASSLGWSGGYTGELFF,TGTGCCAGCAGCTTAGGGTGGTCAGGGGGATACACCGGGGAGCTGTTTTTT
TRBV30,TRBJ1-1,13,.,TRBD1,CAWSVRGRTEAFF,TGTGCCTGGAGTGTAAGGGGGCGTACTGAAGCTTTCTTT
TRBV9,TRBJ2-1,15,.,TRBD1,CASSGGGIRWNEQFF,TGTGCCAGCAGCGGAGGGGGCATCAGGTGGAATGAGCAGTTCTTC
TRBV5-6,TRBJ1-5,14,few,.,CASSLAGGDQPQHF,TGTGCCAGCAGCTTGGCAGGAGGGGATCAGCCCCAGCATTTT
TRBV5-4,TRBJ2-6,15,.,.,CASSIGTSGANVLTF,TGTGCCAGCAGCATCGGGACATCTGGGGCCAACGTCCTGACTTTC
TRBV6-1,TRBJ1-1,14,.,TRBD1,CASSENRGGTEAFF,TGTGCCAGCAGTGAAAACAGGGGGGGCACTGAAGCTTTCTTT
TRBV7-3,TRBJ1-5,14,once,TRBD1,CASSLWDSDQPQHF,TGTGCCAGCAGCTTATGGGACAGCGATCAGCCCCAGCATTTT
TRBV21-1,TRBJ1-4,17,.,.,CASRYWGGPTRHEKLFF,TGTGCCAGCAGATATTGGGGGGGTCCGACGCGTCATGAAAAACTGTTTTTT
TRBV11-2,TRBJ2-7,16,.,.,CASSPSGSGSAYEQYF,TGTGCCAGCAGCCCCAGTGGCAGCGGCTCGGCCTACGAGCAGTACTTC
TRBV5-1,TRBJ2-3,17,.,TRBD2,CASSSGTSGTRADTQYF,TGCGCCAGCAGCTCCGGGACTAGCGGGACAAGGGCAGATACGCAGTATTTT
TRBV7-3,TRBJ1-3,13,few,.,CASSLRGGNTIYF,TGTGCCAGCAGCTTACGCGGTGGAAACACCATATATTTT
TRBV7-9,TRBJ1-1,14,.,TRBD1,CASSLQGVYTEAFF,TGTGCCAGCAGCCTCCAGGGGGTTTACACTGAAGCTTTCTTT
TRBV5-8,TRBJ1-1,15,once,.,CASSLGQGRDTEAFF,TGTGCCAGCAGCTTGGGGCAGGGAAGGGACACTGAAGCTTTCTTT
TRBV19,TRBJ2-3,13,.,.,CASSRGQSDTQYF,TGTGCCAGTAGTCGTGGACAGTCAGATACGCAGTATTTT
TRBV2,TRBJ1-4,11,.,.,CASSGGEKLFF,TGTGCCAGCAGTGGAGGAGAAAAACTGTTTTTT
TRBV7-9,TRBJ2-7,15,.,.,CASSPYPGAVDEQYF,TGTGCCAGCAGCCCTTATCCTGGCGCGGTCGACGAGCAGTACTTC
TRBV19,TRBJ2-5,17,.,TRBD1,CANTLKGRQGAGETQYF,TGTGCCAACACCCTAAAAGGTAGACAGGGGGCGGGGGAGACCCAGTACTTC
TRBV7-2,TRBJ1-1,12,.,.,CASSLGAIEAFF,TGTGCCAGCAGCTTAGGAGCAATTGAAGCTTTCTTT
TRBV11-2,TRBJ1-1,14,.,.,CASSLSRGSTEAFF,TGTGCCAGCAGCTTAAGTCGGGGGAGCACTGAAGCTTTCTTT
TRBV12-3/TRBV12-4,TRBJ1-5,12,.,TRBD1,CASSDRDQPQHF,TGTGCCAGCAGTGACAGGGACCAGCCCCAGCATTTT
TRBV28,TRBJ2-1,14,.,TRBD2,CASSPSGGTNEQFF,TGTGCCAGCAGCCCTAGCGGGGGAACCAATGAGCAGTTCTTC
TRBV18,TRBJ1-1,15,.,.,CASSPPSRGGTEAFF,TGTGCCAGCTCACCGCCCTCAAGGGGGGGCACTGAAGCTTTCTTT
TRBV25-1,TRBJ2-1,13,.,.,CASSENRDNEQFF,TGTGCCAGCAGTGAGAACCGGGACAATGAGCAGTTCTTC
TRBV18,TRBJ2-7,15,.,TRBD1,CASSAGTALYYEQYF,TGTGCCAGCTCAGCCGGGACAGCGTTATACTACGAGCAGTACTTC
TRBV5-1,TRBJ2-3,16,.,TRBD2,CASSWLAGGTTDTQYF,TGCGCCAGCAGCTGGTTAGCGGGGGGTACGACAGATACGCAGTATTTT
TRBV5-1,TRBJ1-5,14,.,.,CASSSGAGNQPQHF,TGCGCCAGCAGCTCTGGGGCAGGGAATCAGCCCCAGCATTTT
TRBV11-3,TRBJ2-3,16,.,.,CASSFGGLAYTDTQYF,TGTGCCAGCAGCTTTGGTGGGCTTGCGTACACAGATACGCAGTATTTT
TRBV4-1,TRBJ1-2,17,.,.,CASSQVGRGYFNYGYTF,TGCGCCAGCAGCCAAGTAGGGAGGGGTTACTTTAACTATGGCTACACCTTC
TRBV9,TRBJ1-2,15,.,TRBD1,CASSARAGTGFGYTF,TGTGCCAGCAGCGCCCGAGCCGGGACAGGGTTTGGCTACACCTTC
TRBV5-1,TRBJ1-2,13,.,TRBD1,CASNGQGVSGYTF,TGCGCCAGCAACGGGCAGGGGGTCAGTGGCTACACCTTC
TRBV9,TRBJ1-2,13,.,TRBD1,CASSVGQGLGYTF,TGTGCCAGCAGCGTGGGACAGGGGTTAGGCTACACCTTC
TRBV3-1/TRBV3-2,TRBJ1-2,18,.,.,CASSQKYSWGGPNYGYTF,TGTGCCAGCAGCCAGAAGTATAGCTGGGGGGGCCCTAACTATGGCTACACCTTC
TRBV27,TRBJ2-1,16,.,TRBD1,CASSTYPGTAHNEQFF,TGTGCCAGCAGTACATATCCCGGGACAGCACACAATGAGCAGTTCTTC
TRBV5-1,TRBJ1-3,16,.,TRBD1,CASSLTGAFSGNTIYF,TGCGCCAGCAGCTTGACAGGGGCCTTCTCTGGAAACACCATATATTTT
TRBV7-3,TRBJ1-2,13,.,.,CASSSLALDGYTF,TGTGCCAGCAGCTCCCTAGCGTTGGATGGCTACACCTTC
TRBV5-1,TRBJ2-1,13,.,.,CASSLVPTAEQFF,TGCGCCAGCAGCTTGGTCCCCACTGCTGAGCAGTTCTTC
TRBV2,TRBJ2-6,15,.,.,CASSQDFSGANVLTF,TGTGCCAGCAGCCAGGACTTCTCTGGGGCCAACGTCCTGACTTTC
TRBV2,TRBJ2-1,17,.,TRBD2,CASSPGLAEGSYNEQFF,TGTGCCAGCAGCCCGGGACTAGCGGAGGGCTCCTACAATGAGCAGTTCTTC
TRBV21-1,TRBJ1-1,14,.,.,CASSKFGPGTEAFF,.
TRBV6-5,TRBJ1-2,14,.,.,CASSYLDTNYGYTF,TGTGCCAGCAGTTATCTGGACACCAACTATGGCTACACCTTC
TRBV9,TRBJ2-2,16,.,TRBD2,CASTSPAGLPTGELFF,TGTGCCAGCACCTCCCCGGCGGGACTACCTACCGGGGAGCTGTTTTTT